A single sample is the source of the 18 T cell receptor beta chains below, sequenced in a study of OX40 agonist ivuxolimab in advanced cancers. The assay was immunoSEQ multiplex PCR, and TCRdb's table has in-frame clones only and misses some. The sample carries fewer than 75,000 clones, approximately 89% recorded once. The sample here was CD4+ or CD8+ T cells sorted from blood, taken in a trial of the OX40 agonist ivuxolimab. The receptors originated from an adult with an advanced solid tumor such as melanoma, head and neck, liver or kidney cancer.

This clone showed up just a few times. The chain links TRBV30 to TRBJ1-6; no firm D call. Per germline, CDR1 GTSNPN and CDR2 SVGIG (reference sequence). V lost 2 bases to trimming and J lost 7 bases, with 15 bases between them. The CDR3 contains 15 residues. CDR3 in amino acids: CAWSTGTPPNSPLHF. For the CDR3, the DNA is TGTGCCTGGAGTACGGGTACCCCACCCAATTCACCCCTCCACTTT.

The chain uses TRBV19 and TRBJ1-1; no firm D call. The V gene lost 3 bases and the J gene lost 8 bases, with 13 bases spanning the gap. The CDR3 is 13 residues long. Germline assignment: CDR1 LNHDA and CDR2 SQIVND (reference sequence). The CDR3 nucleotides read TGTGCCAGTAGTATGGAGAGGTCCTTCGAAGCTTTCTTT. This encodes CASSMERSFEAFF.

This clone was observed once. This sequence joins TRBV7-9 and TRBJ1-1; 7 nucleotides match TRBD1. The CDR3 length is 13 residues. CDR1 SEHNR and CDR2 FQNEAQ come from the germline V gene (reference sequence). V dropped 10 bases and J dropped 5; count of bases not matched to a gene: 10. CDR3 residues: CATTTGTRTEAFF. The CDR3 nucleotides are TGTGCCACTACGACAGGGACGAGGACTGAAGCTTTCTTT.

This chain links TRBV7-2 with TRBJ1-2, with D possibly matching TRBD1 (6 bases). CDR3 length: 15 amino acids. Trimming cost V 1 base and J 0 bases, with 9 bases left between them. CDR1 and CDR2 (germline): SGHTA, FQGNSA. In DNA form, the CDR3 reads TGTGCCAGCAGCTTAGTACAGGGTCCTAACTATGGCTACACCTTC. This translates into CASSLVQGPNYGYTF. The variable domain in full, with the rest retrieved from reference TRBV7-2 and TRBJ1-2, is GAGVSQSPSNKVTEKGKDVELRCDPISGHTALYWYRQSLGQGLEFLIYFQGNSAPDKSGLPSDRFSAERTGGSVSTLTIQRTQQEDSAVYLCASSLVQGPNYGYTFGSGTRLTVV.

The chain is built from TRBV19 and TRBJ2-2, with a tentative D call TRBD2 (5 bases). Looked up from germline, CDR1 is LNHDA and CDR2 is SQIVND (reference sequence). Trimming took 3 bases from V and 7 from J, leaving 12 bases between them. The CDR3 is 14 amino acids. CDR3 DNA sequence: TGTGCCAGTAGTATCACTCCGGCGGGCGGGGAGCTGTTTTTT. It translates to CASSITPAGGELFF.

The chain combines TRBV19 with TRBJ2-2; 8 bases agree with TRBD1. Germline CDR1 is LNHDA and CDR2 is SQIVND (reference sequence). The CDR3 runs 15 residues. Trimming took 4 bases from V and 2 from J; bases not matched to a gene: 3. The CDR3 sequence: CASSTGTGNTGELFF. CDR3 sequence (DNA): TGTGCCAGTAGTACCGGGACAGGAAACACCGGGGAGCTGTTTTTT.

As to this clone: The conserved closing phenylalanine or tryptophan is absent in this CDR3, likely reflecting a read error. The rearrangement joins TRBV2 to TRBJ1-2; a weak D match, TRBD1 (5 bases). The V end lost 1 base, the J end lost 8 bases, and 20 bases lay between the germline ends. CDR1 is SNHLY, CDR2 FYNNEI, per germline. CDR3 size: 16 residues. The CDR3 nucleotides are TGTGCCAGCAGTGAAGATGCGGGGTGGGGGACGCAGGGCTACACCCTC. This translates into CASSEDAGWGTQGYTL.

The rearrangement joins TRBV10-3 to TRBJ2-7; D may be TRBD1 or TRBD2 (5 bases each). The V end lost 8 bases, the J end lost 2 bases, and 13 bases lay between the germline ends. The CDR3 sequence is 13 residues long. CDR1 ENHRY and CDR2 SYGVKD come from the germline V gene. In nucleotides, the CDR3 is TGTGCCATCTCAACGGGGCCCGCCTACGAGCAGTACTTC. Translating gives CAISTGPAYEQYF.

J is TRBJ1-5 and V is TRBV19; 10 bases map to TRBD1. V lost 6 bases, J lost 2 bases, and 13 bases stayed unmatched. The CDR3 has 18 residues. Per germline, CDR1 LNHDA and CDR2 SQIVND (reference sequence). The CDR3 spells CASRDAATGTGGNQPQHF. CDR3 in DNA: TGTGCCAGTAGGGACGCAGCCACCGGGACAGGGGGCAATCAGCCCCAGCATTTT. Based on the CDR3 plus reference TRBV19 and TRBJ1-5, the full variable domain is DGGITQSPKYLFRKEGQNVTLSCEQNLNHDAMYWYRQDPGQGLRLIYYSQIVNDFQKGDIAEGYSVSREKKESFPLTVTSAQKNPTAFYLCASRDAATGTGGNQPQHFGDGTRLSIL.

This clone was observed a handful of times. J is TRBJ1-1 and V is TRBV6-1; D is perhaps TRBD1 (6 bases). V was clipped by 3 bases and J by 6 bases, with 14 bases between them. The CDR3 is 14 residues long. In germline, CDR1 is MNHNS, CDR2 SASEGT. The CDR3 is CASSDDTGRAEAFF. The DNA of the CDR3 is TGTGCCAGCAGTGATGATACAGGGCGAGCTGAAGCTTTCTTT.

The chain joins TRBV4-1 to TRBJ2-1, with TRBD2 matching 13 bases. V shed 6 bases and J 4 bases; nucleotides not matched to a gene: 6. The germline V gene encodes CDR1 MGHRA and CDR2 YSYEKL. The CDR3 length is 16 residues. The CDR3 nucleotides are TGCGCCAGCAGTCTACTAGCGGGGGGGAATTACAATGAGCAGTTCTTC. Encoded protein: CASSLLAGGNYNEQFF.

This chain links TRBV6-6 with TRBJ2-3; D is perhaps TRBD2 (6 bases). CDR3 length equals 13 residues. V shed 8 bases and J shed 2 bases, with 11 bases lying between them. Per germline, CDR1 MNHNY and CDR2 SVGAGI (reference sequence). The CDR3 loop is CASGDSNTDTQYF. Written as DNA, the CDR3 is TGTGCCAGCGGGGACTCAAACACAGATACGCAGTATTTT.

The chain couples TRBV5-1 to TRBJ2-1; perhaps TRBD2 as D (6 bases). CDR1 and CDR2 (germline): SGHRS, YFSETQ. The V gene lost 0 bases and the J gene lost 8 bases, with 12 bases spanning the gap. The CDR3 runs 14 residues. The CDR3 region is CASSLENGGDEQFF. CDR3 nucleotide sequence: TGCGCCAGCAGCTTGGAAAACGGGGGAGATGAGCAGTTCTTC.

This clone was observed a single time. CDR3 in DNA: TGTGCCAGCAGCCAAGGAGGGTCAGAGACCCAGTACTTC. Residues: CASSQGGSETQYF. The chain recombines TRBV7-2 with TRBJ2-5, with D maybe TRBD2 (6 bases). Germline assignment: CDR1 SGHTA and CDR2 FQGNSA. V was trimmed by 5 bases and J by 4 bases, leaving 11 bases between them. CDR3 length: 13 residues. Filled out from reference TRBV7-2 and TRBJ2-5, the complete variable domain reads GAGVSQSPSNKVTEKGKDVELRCDPISGHTALYWYRQSLGQGLEFLIYFQGNSAPDKSGLPSDRFSAERTGGSVSTLTIQRTQQEDSAVYLCASSQGGSETQYFGPGTRLLVL.

The rearrangement uses TRBV10-3 and TRBJ2-7, with D perhaps TRBD2 (6 bases). The CDR3 is 14 residues long. Germline V CDR1 and CDR2: ENHRY, SYGVKD. V gave up 0 bases and J gave up 6 bases, with 12 bases separating them. CDR3 nucleotides: TGTGCCATCAGTGAGTCGATGCAGGGAGGCGAGCAGTACTTC. This sequence encodes CAISESMQGGEQYF.

The rearrangement links TRBV4-1 to TRBJ2-7; D is unclear. Germline V gene data show CDR1 as MGHRA and CDR2 as YSYEKL. The CDR3 runs 16 residues. Trimming took 4 bases from V and 2 from J, leaving 18 bases between them. The CDR3 coding sequence is TGCGCCAGCAGCCCACACGCCCTCGGTATCACCTACGAGCAGTACTTC. It translates to CASSPHALGITYEQYF.

The chain has TRBV7-9 and TRBJ1-5; D ambiguous. This CDR3 spans 13 amino acids. Germline CDR1 is SEHNR and CDR2 is FQNEAQ (reference sequence). V was clipped by 5 bases and J by 1 base, with 6 bases between them. DNA for the CDR3: TGTGCCAGCAGCCCCGACAGCAATCAGCCCCAGCATTTT. Amino acid sequence: CASSPDSNQPQHF.

V is TRBV6-5 and J is TRBJ2-1; D is possibly TRBD1 or TRBD2 (5 bases each). The ends were cut back, 0 bases at V and 7 bases at J, with 13 bases in the middle. CDR1 MNHEY and CDR2 SVGAGI come from the germline V gene. CDR3 length: 15 residues. The CDR3 nucleotides read TGTGCCAGCAGTTACTCTTGGGACGGCCGAAATGAGCAGTTCTTC. It encodes CASSYSWDGRNEQFF.